Below, 27 T cell receptor beta chains from the same sample are listed, as sequenced in a study of response to subunit inactivated influenza vaccine. Each CDR3 protein gets one entry after TCRdb re-called the RT-PCR reads with MiXCR. The sample lists some 500,000 distinct CDR3 sequences, approximately 15% occurring once. The source material was CD4+ T cells sorted from PBMCs, sampled around 2 years after vaccination. The receptor source for this set is a man between 50 and 69 years old who received an inactivated influenza vaccine.

The rearrangement joins TRBV7-9 to TRBJ2-1; 11 positions match TRBD1. Germline V gives CDR1 SEHNR, CDR2 FQNEAQ (reference sequence). The trim removed 3 bases at V and 4 bases at J, leaving 8 bases unmatched. The length of the CDR3 is 17 residues. The CDR3 DNA follows: TGTGCCAGCAGCTTCAGGTCCGGGACAGGGGGTTACAATGAGCAGTTCTTC. Its translation: CASSFRSGTGGYNEQFF.

This clonotype was seen only once. The chain links TRBV4-3 to TRBJ1-2; 10 nucleotides match TRBD1. Trimming at V came to 0 bases and at J to 5 bases, leaving 6 bases not matched to a gene. The germline V gene has CDR1 LGHNA and CDR2 YSLEER. The CDR3 has 16 residues. CDR3 loop: CASSQDYRQGAYGYTF. The CDR3 region has the DNA TGCGCCAGCAGCCAAGATTATAGACAGGGGGCGTATGGCTACACCTTC.

The chain uses TRBV9 and TRBJ2-7, with 13 bases fitting TRBD2. Germline values: CDR1 SGDLS, CDR2 YYNGEE. This CDR3 comprises 14 residues. Losses at the gene ends were 4 bases for V and 5 bases for J; bases not matched to a gene: 3. CDR3 region: CASSTGLAGDEQYF. CDR3 coding DNA: TGTGCCAGCAGCACCGGACTAGCGGGAGACGAGCAGTACTTC.

The rearrangement links TRBV24-1 to TRBJ2-3, with D perhaps matching TRBD2 (6 bases). Germline V gene sequence: CDR1 KGHDR, CDR2 SFDVKD. The ends were cut back, 5 bases at V and 3 bases at J, with 14 bases in the middle. The CDR3 covers 15 residues. The CDR3 protein is CATSVRGGGTDTQYF. Here the CDR3 DNA reads TGTGCCACCAGTGTGCGTGGAGGAGGGACAGATACGCAGTATTTT.

The CDR3 here is CSAIEGGGNQPQHF. The CDR3 DNA is TGCAGTGCTATCGAGGGGGGAGGAAATCAGCCCCAGCATTTT. This chain uses TRBV20-1 with TRBJ1-5; weak D call: TRBD1 (6 bases). This CDR3 contains 14 residues. The V gene lost 4 bases and the J gene lost 4 bases, with 14 bases spanning the gap. Germline values: CDR1 DFQATT, CDR2 SNEGSKA (reference sequence).

This chain connects TRBV5-5 to TRBJ2-2; no clear D. The germline V gene has CDR1 SGHKS and CDR2 YYEKEE (reference sequence). The CDR3 has 16 amino acids. The V gene lost 0 bases and the J gene lost 3 bases, with 12 bases spanning the gap. This CDR3 reads CASSLALRSHTGELFF. The CDR3 DNA reads as TGTGCCAGCAGCTTGGCCTTGAGGTCCCACACCGGGGAGCTGTTTTTT.

V and J are TRBV19 and TRBJ1-2, with a tentative D call TRBD1 (5 bases). The V end was cut by 7 bases, the J end by 4 bases, with 19 bases between. This CDR3 spans 15 amino acids. Germline-derived CDR1 and CDR2 are LNHDA and SQIVND (reference sequence). The CDR3, as DNA: TGTGCCAGTACTCCATCGAGGGGCCAGGGCTATGGCTACACCTTC. Translation: CASTPSRGQGYGYTF.

This clonotype was counted between two and nine times. This chain uses TRBV24-1 with TRBJ2-1, with 8 bases fitting TRBD1. The ends lost 5 bases at V and 0 bases at J; junction bases unmatched: 17. Germline CDR1 KGHDR, CDR2 SFDVKD. The CDR3 length is 20 residues. CDR3 bases: TGTGCCACCAGTGCCCCCTCAGCAGAGGGACAGGAAAGCTCCTACAATGAGCAGTTCTTC. Translating it yields CATSAPSAEGQESSYNEQFF.

This chain joins TRBV7-9 and TRBJ2-5, with D unresolved. Trimming took 4 bases from V and 4 from J, leaving 10 bases between them. The CDR3 loop spans 13 amino acids. Germline V lookup: CDR1 SEHNR, CDR2 FQNEAQ (reference sequence). CDR3: CASSSVQSETQYF. The CDR3 DNA follows: TGTGCCAGCAGCTCCGTACAGTCAGAGACCCAGTACTTC.

This clonotype has at least ten counts. The germline gene is not matched at one end of the junction; a read error may be the cause. The V and J genes are TRBV7-7 and TRBJ2-7; a weak D match, TRBD2 (6 bases). CDR1 is SSHAT and CDR2 is FNYEAQ in the germline V gene (reference sequence). The CDR3 extends over 15 amino acids. The CDR3 DNA reads TGTGCTAGCAGCTTAAGGGCTAGCGAAGACTACGAGCAGTACTTC. Translation gives CASSLRASEDYEQYF.

This clonotype appeared a few times. In DNA, the CDR3 is TGCAGTGCTAGTCGACAGGCGGAGACCCAGTACTTC. This translates into CSASRQAETQYF. The gene calls are TRBV20-1 and TRBJ2-5, with a weak D call TRBD1 (6 bases). The CDR3 extends over 12 amino acids. Trimming pared 3 bases from V and 5 bases from J, leaving 10 bases between. Germline V gene sequence: CDR1 DFQATT, CDR2 SNEGSKA (reference sequence).

This clonotype was observed at least ten times. This chain connects TRBV6-2 or TRBV6-3 to TRBJ1-1, with D unresolved. There are 14 residues in the CDR3. Germline V gene lookup returns CDR1 MNHEY and CDR2 SVGEGT. Trimming removed 2 bases at V and 3 bases at J, with 10 bases between. The CDR3 DNA reads TGTGCCAGCAGTTACGATGTGTGGGACACTGAAGCTTTCTTT. It translates to CASSYDVWDTEAFF.

This clonotype was detected many times. This rearrangement joins TRBV29-1 to TRBJ2-1; 8 bases map to TRBD1. The junction had 15 bases not matched to a gene; V was cut back by 7 bases and J by 7 bases. CDR3 size: 15 residues. Germline assignment: CDR1 SQVTM and CDR2 ANQGSEA. The chain's CDR3 is CSGHLGDRTRNEQFF. The CDR3 coding sequence is TGCAGCGGGCACCTCGGGGACAGGACCCGAAATGAGCAGTTCTTC.

This rearrangement joins TRBV11-1 to TRBJ2-3; D is uncertain. This CDR3 region has 15 residues. Germline V gives CDR1 SGHAT, CDR2 FQDESV (reference sequence). V was clipped by 5 bases and J by 0 bases, with 12 bases between them. CDR3 bases: TGTGCCAGCAGCCACCCGGCAGACAGCACAGATACGCAGTATTTT. Protein product: CASSHPADSTDTQYF.

This clonotype was observed a handful of times. The chain couples TRBV20-1 to TRBJ2-3; D gene unclear. V was shortened by 6 bases and J by 6 bases, with 10 bases between the two germline ends. This CDR3 contains 11 residues. Germline loops: CDR1 DFQATT, CDR2 SNEGSKA (reference sequence). In nucleotides, the CDR3 is TGCAGTGCCGGAACCGGGGATACGCAGTATTTT. Translated, it gives CSAGTGDTQYF.

This clonotype occurred a few times. The chain couples TRBV27 to TRBJ1-4; D might be TRBD1 (5 bases). Germline V gives CDR1 MNHEY, CDR2 SMNVEV (reference sequence). CDR3 length: 13 residues. V lost 6 bases and J lost 4, with 9 bases in between. CDR3 coding DNA: TGTGCCAGCAGGAGGGGTGGTAATGAAAAACTGTTTTTT. Translated, it gives CASRRGGNEKLFF.

This clonotype was seen only a few times. The chain uses TRBV4-3 and TRBJ1-2, with TRBD1 matching over 8 bases. This CDR3 region has 16 residues. V was clipped by 4 bases and J by 10 bases; unmatched bases: 17. Germline V gene lookup returns CDR1 LGHNA and CDR2 YSLEER. The CDR3 region is CASSLSSAGTGNPYTF. The CDR3, as DNA: TGCGCCAGCAGCCTCTCCTCGGCGGGGACAGGAAACCCCTACACCTTC.

This clonotype was counted ten times or more. The chain employs TRBV7-2 and TRBJ2-3; D is ambiguous. Trimming cost V 5 bases and J 1 base, with 7 bases left between them. The CDR3 is made up of 13 amino acids. Looked up from germline, CDR1 is SGHTA and CDR2 is FQGNSA. The CDR3 DNA follows: TGTGCCAGCAGCCCCGACCGCACAGATACGCAGTATTTT. This translates into CASSPDRTDTQYF.

The table lists this clonotype with a few counts. The chain has TRBV2 and TRBJ1-3; 10 bases are shared with TRBD1. This CDR3 spans 18 amino acids. Germline CDR1 reads SNHLY; CDR2 reads FYNNEI. The V gene end was trimmed by 5 bases and the J gene end by 0 bases; junction bases not matched to a gene: 10. Here the CDR3 DNA reads TGTGCCAGCAGTAGCAACAGGGACAGGGGATACTCTGGAAACACCATATATTTT. It translates to CASSSNRDRGYSGNTIYF.

The V and J genes are TRBV19 and TRBJ2-1; D remains ambiguous. The length of the CDR3 is 15 residues. V was pared by 6 bases and J by 0 bases, with 12 bases between. The germline V gene has CDR1 LNHDA and CDR2 SQIVND (reference sequence). As DNA, the CDR3 is TGTGCCAGTAGCAGTAGCATTAGCTCCTACAATGAGCAGTTCTTC. This codes for CASSSSISSYNEQFF.

The sample holds many counts of this clonotype. This sequence joins TRBV5-1 and TRBJ2-1, with D tentatively TRBD2 (5 bases). CDR3 length: 14 amino acids. Trimming stripped 3 bases from V and 8 bases from J, with 15 bases between. Germline loops: CDR1 SGHRS, CDR2 YFSETQ. The CDR3 coding sequence is TGCGCCAGCAGCTCAGGACTGAATCAGGATGAGCAGTTCTTC. The encoded protein is CASSSGLNQDEQFF.

This clonotype was counted many times. V usage is TRBV12-3 or TRBV12-4 and J usage is TRBJ2-7, with D tentatively TRBD2 (5 bases). The CDR3 has 17 residues. V gave up 1 base and J gave up 0 bases, with 16 bases separating them. Here the CDR3 reads CASSLVLFGESSYEQYF. The CDR3 DNA sequence: TGTGCCAGCAGTTTAGTGCTTTTCGGGGAGAGCTCCTACGAGCAGTACTTC.

This clonotype was seen ten or more times. The chain joins TRBV30 to TRBJ1-3; 8 bases map to TRBD1. The CDR3 consists of 16 residues. Germline V gene lookup returns CDR1 GTSNPN and CDR2 SVGIG (reference sequence). Trimming took 1 base from V and 3 from J; bases not matched to a gene: 8. In nucleotides, the CDR3 is TGTGCCTGGAGTGCCCACCGGACAGGGTTTGGAAACACCATATATTTT. Its translation: CAWSAHRTGFGNTIYF.

The J gene is TRBJ2-6, the V gene TRBV20-1; 8 positions agree with TRBD2. Germline assignment: CDR1 DFQATT and CDR2 SNEGSKA (reference sequence). The CDR3 covers 16 residues. V shed 3 bases, J shed 0 bases, and the junction held 4 bases outside the gene matches. For the CDR3, the DNA is TGCAGTGCTAGGCGGGGGGACACCTCTGGGGCCAACGTCCTGACTTTC. Protein product: CSARRGDTSGANVLTF.

The chain uses TRBV12-3 or TRBV12-4 and TRBJ1-6, with no clear D. V lost 6 bases and J lost 6, with 9 bases in between. This CDR3 comprises 13 residues. In nucleotides, the CDR3 is TGTGCCAGCAGGGGAGTGATTAATTCACCCCTCCACTTT. Its protein product is CASRGVINSPLHF.

The sample holds many counts of this clonotype. CDR3 nucleotides: TGTGCCAGCCGTACTCGGAATCCAGGGAGGGATACGCAGTATTTT. Protein sequence: CASRTRNPGRDTQYF. The rearrangement links TRBV27 to TRBJ2-3; tentatively, D is TRBD2 (6 bases). Germline lookup yields CDR1 MNHEY and CDR2 SMNVEV (reference sequence). The V gene lost 8 bases and the J gene lost 6 bases, with 21 bases spanning the gap. CDR3 length: 15 amino acids.

The genes are TRBV20-1 and TRBJ2-2; 12 bases agree with TRBD1. The germline CDR1 and CDR2 sequences are DFQATT and SNEGSKA (reference sequence). The J segment lost 7 bases and the V segment lost 6 bases, leaving 3 bases of the junction unmatched. CDR3 length: 13 residues. CDR3 in amino acids: CSAGTGGVGELFF. The CDR3 bases are TGCAGTGCCGGGACAGGGGGCGTCGGGGAGCTGTTTTTT.